Given below is one TCR beta chain in context. Its target is unknown. This entry belongs to a study of vaccination effects on CD4 cells after COVID-19. Study conclusions and caveats: The study got few convalescent patients and did not collect any early post-infection timepoints. Clones from infection and from vaccination both contracted markedly late after vaccination.

The data were produced by immunoSEQ multiplex PCR, yet TCRdb's version contains in-frame clones alone and is incomplete. The sample contains tens of thousands of clones, less than 85% of which appear only once. Within the ViraFEST assay, antigen-specific CD4+ T cells underwent expansion with viral peptide pools prior to sequencing. CD4+ T cell isolation took place after less than 13 days of culture. According to the study, vaccine recipients showed no prior SARS-CoV-2 infection and negative nucleocapsid antibodies. In culture with about 9.7 IU/ml IL-2 and around 10 ug/ml peptides, PBMC were grown at a few million per well. Days 3 and 7 were when half the medium was replaced with IL-2 medium. The sequencing here drew on CD4+ T cells from PBMCs cultured with HCoV-NL63 spike peptides, taken before COVID-19 vaccination. This clonotype was sampled from a human donor who received a COVID-19 vaccine.

The CDR3 region has the DNA TGTGCCAGCAGCCAAGGAGGGACAGGGGACGAAAAACTGTTTTTT. It specifies CASSQGGTGDEKLFF. J is TRBJ1-4 and V is TRBV3-1 (or the pseudogene TRBV3-2); 10 bases are a match to TRBD1. The V segment lost 1 base and the J segment 8 bases; nucleotides outside the gene matches: 4. Germline CDR1 LGHDT, CDR2 YNNKEL (reference sequence). This CDR3 has 15 residues.